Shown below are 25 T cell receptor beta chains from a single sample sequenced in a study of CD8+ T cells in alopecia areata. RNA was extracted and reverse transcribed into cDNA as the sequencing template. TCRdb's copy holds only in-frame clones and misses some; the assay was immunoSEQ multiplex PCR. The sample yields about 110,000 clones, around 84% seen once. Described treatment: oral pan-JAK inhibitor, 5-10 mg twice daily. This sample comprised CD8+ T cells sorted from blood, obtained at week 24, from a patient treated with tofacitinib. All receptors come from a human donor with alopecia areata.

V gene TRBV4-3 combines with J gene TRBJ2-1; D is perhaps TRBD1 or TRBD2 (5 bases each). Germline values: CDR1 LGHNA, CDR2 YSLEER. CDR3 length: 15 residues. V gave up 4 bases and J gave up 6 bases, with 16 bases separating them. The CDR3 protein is CASSLGVGEGNEQFF. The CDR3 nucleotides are TGCGCCAGCAGCCTTGGGGTGGGGGAAGGCAATGAGCAGTTCTTC.

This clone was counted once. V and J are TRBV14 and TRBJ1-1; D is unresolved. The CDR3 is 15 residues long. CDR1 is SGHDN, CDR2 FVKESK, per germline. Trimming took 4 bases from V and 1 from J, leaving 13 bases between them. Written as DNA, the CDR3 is TGTGCCAGCAGCCCCCTGATGGATCCGAACACTGAAGCTTTCTTT. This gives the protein CASSPLMDPNTEAFF.

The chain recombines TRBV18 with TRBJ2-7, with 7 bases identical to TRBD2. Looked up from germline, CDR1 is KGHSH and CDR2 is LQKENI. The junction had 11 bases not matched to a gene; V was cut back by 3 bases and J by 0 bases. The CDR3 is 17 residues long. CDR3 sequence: CASSPEDPSGTSYEQYF. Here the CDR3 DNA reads TGTGCCAGCTCACCGGAGGATCCTAGCGGAACCTCCTACGAGCAGTACTTC.

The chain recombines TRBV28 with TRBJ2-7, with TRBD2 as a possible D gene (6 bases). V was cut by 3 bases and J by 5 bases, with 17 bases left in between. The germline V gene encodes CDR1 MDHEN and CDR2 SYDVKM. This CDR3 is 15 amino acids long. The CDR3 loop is CASSLSGQGGNEQYF. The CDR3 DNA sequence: TGTGCCAGCAGTTTGTCGGGGCAGGGAGGTAACGAGCAGTACTTC.

The CDR3 protein is CASSTIAGVTDTQYF. The DNA of the CDR3 is TGCGCCAGCAGCACCATAGCGGGGGTCACAGATACGCAGTATTTT. The chain carries TRBV4-1 and TRBJ2-3, with 9 positions matching TRBD2. Germline CDR1 is MGHRA and CDR2 is YSYEKL. The CDR3 runs 15 residues. J gave up 2 bases and V 5 bases, and 5 bases lay outside the gene matches.

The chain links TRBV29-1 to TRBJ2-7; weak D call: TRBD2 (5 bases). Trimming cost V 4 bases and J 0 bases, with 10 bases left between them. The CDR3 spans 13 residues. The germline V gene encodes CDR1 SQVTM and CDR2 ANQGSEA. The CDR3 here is CSVAEGSSYEQYF. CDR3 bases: TGCAGCGTTGCCGAGGGAAGCTCCTACGAGCAGTACTTC.

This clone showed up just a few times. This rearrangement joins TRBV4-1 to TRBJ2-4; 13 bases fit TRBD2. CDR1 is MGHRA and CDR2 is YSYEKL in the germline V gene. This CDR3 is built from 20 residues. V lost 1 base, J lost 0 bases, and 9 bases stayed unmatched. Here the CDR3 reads CASSQGWGTSGVLAKNIQYF. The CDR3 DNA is TGCGCCAGCAGCCAAGGATGGGGGACTAGCGGGGTACTAGCCAAAAACATTCAGTACTTC.

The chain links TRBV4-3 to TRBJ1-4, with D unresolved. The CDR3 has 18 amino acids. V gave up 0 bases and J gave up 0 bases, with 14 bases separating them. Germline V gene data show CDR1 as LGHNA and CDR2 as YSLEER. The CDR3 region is CASSQDDRVSSTNEKLFF. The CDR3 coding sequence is TGCGCCAGCAGCCAAGATGATAGGGTATCCTCAACTAATGAAAAACTGTTTTTT.

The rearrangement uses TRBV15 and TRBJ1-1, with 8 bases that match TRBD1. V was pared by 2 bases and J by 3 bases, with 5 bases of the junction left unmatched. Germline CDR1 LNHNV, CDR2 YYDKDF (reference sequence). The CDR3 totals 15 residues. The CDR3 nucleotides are TGTGCCACCAGCAGATCCAGGGGGCGTGACACTGAAGCTTTCTTT. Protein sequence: CATSRSRGRDTEAFF.

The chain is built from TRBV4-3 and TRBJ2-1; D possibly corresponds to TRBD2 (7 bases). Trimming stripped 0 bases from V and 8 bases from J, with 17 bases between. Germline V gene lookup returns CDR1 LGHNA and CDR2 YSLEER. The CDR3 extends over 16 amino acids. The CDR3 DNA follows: TGCGCCAGCAGCCAAGACCTCCGGGGGGCGCGTGATGAGCAGTTCTTC. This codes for CASSQDLRGARDEQFF.

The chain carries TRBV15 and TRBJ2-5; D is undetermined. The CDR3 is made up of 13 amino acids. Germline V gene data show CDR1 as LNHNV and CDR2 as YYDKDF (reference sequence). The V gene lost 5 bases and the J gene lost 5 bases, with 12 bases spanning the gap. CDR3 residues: CATSFTVGETQYF. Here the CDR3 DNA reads TGTGCCACCAGCTTCACAGTAGGGGAGACCCAGTACTTC.

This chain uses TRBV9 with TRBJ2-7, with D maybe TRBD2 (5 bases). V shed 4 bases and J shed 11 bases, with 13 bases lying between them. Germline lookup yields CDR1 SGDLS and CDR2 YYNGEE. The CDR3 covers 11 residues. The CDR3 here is CASSLRPREYF. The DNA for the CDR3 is TGTGCCAGCAGCCTTCGGCCGAGGGAGTACTTC.

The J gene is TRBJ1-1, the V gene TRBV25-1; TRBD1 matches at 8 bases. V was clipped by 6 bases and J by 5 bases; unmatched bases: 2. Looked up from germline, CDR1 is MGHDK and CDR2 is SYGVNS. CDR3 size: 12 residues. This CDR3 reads CASRTGGTEAFF. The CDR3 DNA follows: TGTGCCAGCAGAACAGGGGGGACTGAAGCTTTCTTT. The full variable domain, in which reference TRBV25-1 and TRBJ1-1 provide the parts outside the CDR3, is EADIYQTPRYLVIGTGKKITLECSQTMGHDKMYWYQQDPGMELHLIHYSYGVNSTEKGDLSSESTVSRIRTEHFPLTLESARPSHTSQYLCASRTGGTEAFFGQGTRLTVV.

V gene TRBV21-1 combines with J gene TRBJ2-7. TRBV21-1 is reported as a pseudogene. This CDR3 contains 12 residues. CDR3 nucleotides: TGTGCCAGCAGCAATGCTTTCCACGAGCAGTACTTC. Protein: CASSNAFHEQYF.

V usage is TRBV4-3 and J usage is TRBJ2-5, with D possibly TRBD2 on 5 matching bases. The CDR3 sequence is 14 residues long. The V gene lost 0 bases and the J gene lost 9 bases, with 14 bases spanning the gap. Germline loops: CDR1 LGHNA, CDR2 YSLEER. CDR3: CASSQDGTLGAQYF. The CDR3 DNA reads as TGCGCCAGCAGCCAAGACGGAACACTCGGGGCCCAGTACTTC.

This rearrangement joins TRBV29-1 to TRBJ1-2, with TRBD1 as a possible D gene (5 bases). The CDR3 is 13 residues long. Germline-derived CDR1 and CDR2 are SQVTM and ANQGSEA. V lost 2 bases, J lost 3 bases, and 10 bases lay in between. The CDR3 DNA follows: TGCAGCGTTGAACCAGAGACAGACTATGGCTACACCTTC. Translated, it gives CSVEPETDYGYTF. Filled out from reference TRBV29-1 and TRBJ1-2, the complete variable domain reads SAVISQKPSRDICQRGTSLTIQCQVDSQVTMMFWYRQQPGQSLTLIATANQGSEATYESGFVIDKFPISRPNLTFSTLTVSNMSPEDSSIYLCSVEPETDYGYTFGSGTRLTVV.

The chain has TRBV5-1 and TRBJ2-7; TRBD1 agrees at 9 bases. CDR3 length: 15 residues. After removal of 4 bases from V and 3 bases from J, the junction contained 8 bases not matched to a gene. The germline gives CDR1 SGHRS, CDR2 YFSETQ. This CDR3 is CASSPAVGQGYEQYF. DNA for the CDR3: TGCGCCAGCAGCCCCGCCGTGGGACAGGGCTACGAGCAGTACTTC.

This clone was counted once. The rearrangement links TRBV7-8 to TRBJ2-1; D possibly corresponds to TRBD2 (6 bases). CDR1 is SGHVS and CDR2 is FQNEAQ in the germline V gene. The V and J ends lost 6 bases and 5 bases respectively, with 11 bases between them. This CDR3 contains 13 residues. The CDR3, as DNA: TGTGCCAGCAGTCGCGGGGAAGACAATGAGCAGTTCTTC. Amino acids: CASSRGEDNEQFF. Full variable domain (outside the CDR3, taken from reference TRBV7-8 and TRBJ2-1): GAGVSQSPRYKVAKRGQDVALRCDPISGHVSLFWYQQALGQGPEFLTYFQNEAQLDKSGLPSDRFFAERPEGSVSTLKIQRTQQEDSAVYLCASSRGEDNEQFFGPGTRLTVL.

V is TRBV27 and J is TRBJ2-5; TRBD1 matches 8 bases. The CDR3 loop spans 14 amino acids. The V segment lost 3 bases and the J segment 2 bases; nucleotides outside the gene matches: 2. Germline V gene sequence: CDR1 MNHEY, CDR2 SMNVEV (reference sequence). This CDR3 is CASSLDRDQETQYF. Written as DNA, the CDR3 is TGTGCCAGCAGTTTGGACAGGGATCAAGAGACCCAGTACTTC.

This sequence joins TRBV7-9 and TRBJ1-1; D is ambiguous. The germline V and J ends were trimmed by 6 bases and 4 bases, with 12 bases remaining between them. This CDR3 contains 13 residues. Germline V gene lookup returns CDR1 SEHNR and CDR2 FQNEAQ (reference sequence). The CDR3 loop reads CASRSGLGTEAFF. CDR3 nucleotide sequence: TGTGCCAGCAGGTCTGGCCTTGGCACTGAAGCTTTCTTT. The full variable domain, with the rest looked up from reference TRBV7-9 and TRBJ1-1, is DTGVSQNPRHKITKRGQNVTFRCDPISEHNRLYWYRQTLGQGPEFLTYFQNEAQLEKSRLLSDRFSAERPKGSFSTLEIQRTEQGDSAMYLCASRSGLGTEAFFGQGTRLTVV.

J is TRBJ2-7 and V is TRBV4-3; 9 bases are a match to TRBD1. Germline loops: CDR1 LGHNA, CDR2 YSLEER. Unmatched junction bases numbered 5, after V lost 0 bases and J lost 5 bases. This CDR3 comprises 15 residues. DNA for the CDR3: TGCGCCAGCAGCCAAGAAGGGACAGGGCCCGACGAGCAGTACTTC. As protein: CASSQEGTGPDEQYF.

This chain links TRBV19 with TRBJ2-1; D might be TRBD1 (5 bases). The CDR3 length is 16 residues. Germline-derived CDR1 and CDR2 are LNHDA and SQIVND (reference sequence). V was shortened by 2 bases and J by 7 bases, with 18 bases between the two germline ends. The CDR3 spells CASSISLPAGPNEQFF. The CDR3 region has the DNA TGTGCCAGTAGTATATCTCTCCCGGCAGGGCCAAATGAGCAGTTCTTC.

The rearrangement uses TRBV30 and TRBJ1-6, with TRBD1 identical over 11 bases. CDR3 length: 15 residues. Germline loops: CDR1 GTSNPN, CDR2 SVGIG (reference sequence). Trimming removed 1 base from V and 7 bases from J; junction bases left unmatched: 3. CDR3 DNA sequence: TGTGCCTGGAGTGAAGGGACAGGGGGGAATTCACCCCTCCACTTT. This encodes CAWSEGTGGNSPLHF.

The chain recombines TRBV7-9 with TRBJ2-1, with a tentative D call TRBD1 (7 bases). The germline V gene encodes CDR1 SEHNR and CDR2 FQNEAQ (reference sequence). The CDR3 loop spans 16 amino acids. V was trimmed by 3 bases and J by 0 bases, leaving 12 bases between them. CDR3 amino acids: CASSFGQGGSYNEQFF. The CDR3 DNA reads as TGTGCCAGCAGCTTCGGCCAGGGGGGCTCCTACAATGAGCAGTTCTTC.

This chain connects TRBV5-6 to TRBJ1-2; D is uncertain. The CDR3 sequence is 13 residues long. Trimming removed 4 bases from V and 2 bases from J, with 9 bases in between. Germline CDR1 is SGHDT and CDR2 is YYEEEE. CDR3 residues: CASSPGGNYGYTF. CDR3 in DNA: TGTGCCAGCAGCCCCGGAGGGAACTATGGCTACACCTTC.